This T cell receptor (beta chain) was identified during a study of OX40 agonist ivuxolimab in advanced cancers. Background on the study: Ivuxolimab was delivered to patients intravenously every 2 weeks at doses spanning 0.01 to 10 mg/kg. Partial responses were achieved by three patients: one hepatocellular carcinoma, two cutaneous melanoma. Patients with hepatocellular carcinoma, melanoma, renal cell or head and neck cancer made up the dose-escalation patients.

V was clipped by 4 bases and J by 0 bases, with 13 bases between them. This CDR3 region has 16 residues. Per germline, CDR1 SNHLY and CDR2 FYNNEI. Only in-frame clones appear in the TCRdb table, and some are missing; sequencing was by immunoSEQ multiplex PCR. The data show over 15,000 clones, around two thirds seen once. On this clone: Its antigen is currently unknown.

Study conclusions and caveats: More expanded clones were found, on average, in CD8+ than in CD4+ T cells.

The clonotype was recovered from an adult with an advanced solid tumor such as melanoma, head and neck, liver or kidney cancer. The rearrangement links TRBV2 to TRBJ2-1; no clear D gene. The source was CD4+ or CD8+ T cells sorted from blood, collected in a trial of the OX40 agonist ivuxolimab. CDR3 bases: TGTGCCAGCAGTGGAAACTTCCGGAGCTCCTACAATGAGCAGTTCTTC. Protein product: CASSGNFRSSYNEQFF. Variable domain in full (rest from reference TRBV2 and TRBJ2-1): EPEVTQTPSHQVTQMGQEVILRCVPISNHLYFYWYRQILGQKVEFLVSFYNNEISEKSEIFDDQFSVERPDGSNFTLKIRSTKLEDSAMYFCASSGNFRSSYNEQFFGPGTRLTVL.